The rows below give T cell receptor beta chains drawn from one sample of a study of T cells in Graves' hyperthyroidism and ophthalmopathy. One entry per CDR3 protein, called by TCRdb with MiXCR from the multiplex PCR reads. The sample lists some 770,000 distinct CDR3 sequences, 16% seen once, with around 7.7% in the top ten. Sequencing was performed on blood. These receptors were taken from a man aged 18 to 30 with Graves' hyperthyroidism. Both conserved end residues are trimmed from each CDR3. D genes are given only for firm matches.

TRBV18	-	TRBJ1-2	ASSPLSGTPEGGYT
TRBV2	-	TRBJ1-5	ASSDSDKGGWPQH
TRBV20-1	-	TRBJ2-7	SASPDYEQY
TRBV5-6	TRBD1	TRBJ2-1	ASSWDREYEQF
TRBV6-1	TRBD2	TRBJ2-7	ASSHRLAGDSHEQY
TRBV9	TRBD2	TRBJ2-1	ASSVLAGGVNEQF
TRBV12-3/TRBV12-4	-	TRBJ2-2	ASSPPPAANTGELF
TRBV11-2	TRBD2	TRBJ2-7	ASSPPATSVGGSQQY
TRBV7-9	TRBD1	TRBJ1-2	ASSIGQGGYGYT
TRBV4-1	-	TRBJ2-1	ASSQGFQDGTEQF
TRBV18	-	TRBJ2-2	ASSRTPSETGELF
TRBV6-5	-	TRBJ2-2	ASSYSLLNTGELF
TRBV18	-	TRBJ1-1	ASSPQGSTEAF
TRBV12-3/TRBV12-4	-	TRBJ1-1	ASGTGYWDTEAF
TRBV30	-	TRBJ2-1	AWSAQGWREDNEQF